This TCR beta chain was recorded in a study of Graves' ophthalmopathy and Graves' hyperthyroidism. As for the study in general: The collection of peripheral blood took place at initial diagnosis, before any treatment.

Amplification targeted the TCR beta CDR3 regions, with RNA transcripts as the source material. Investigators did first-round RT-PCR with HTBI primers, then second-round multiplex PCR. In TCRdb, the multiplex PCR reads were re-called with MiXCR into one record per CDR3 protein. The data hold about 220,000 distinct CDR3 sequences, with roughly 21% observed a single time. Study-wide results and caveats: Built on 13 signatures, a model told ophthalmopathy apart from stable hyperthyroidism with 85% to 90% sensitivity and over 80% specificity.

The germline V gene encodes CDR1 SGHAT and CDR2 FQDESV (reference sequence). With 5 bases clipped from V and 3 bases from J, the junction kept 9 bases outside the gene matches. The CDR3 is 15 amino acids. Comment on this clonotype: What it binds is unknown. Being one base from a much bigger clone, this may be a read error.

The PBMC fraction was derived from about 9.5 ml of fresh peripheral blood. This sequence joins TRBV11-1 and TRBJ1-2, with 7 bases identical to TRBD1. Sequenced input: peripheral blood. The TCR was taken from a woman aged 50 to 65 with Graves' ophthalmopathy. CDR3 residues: CASSPGQSSHYGYTF. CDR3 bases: TGTGCCAGCAGCCCGGGACAGTCCTCCCACTATGGCTACACCTTC. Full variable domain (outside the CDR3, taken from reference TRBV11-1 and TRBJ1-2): EAEVAQSPRYKITEKSQAVAFWCDPISGHATLYWYRQILGQGPELLVQFQDESVVDDSQLPKDRFSAERLKGVDSTLKIQPAELGDSAMYLCASSPGQSSHYGYTFGSGTRLTVV.